This T cell receptor beta chain is drawn from a study of sequential checkpoint blockade in melanoma. Germline-derived CDR1 and CDR2 are ENHRY and SYGVKD. After removal of 4 bases from V and 4 bases from J, the junction contained 2 bases not matched to a gene. CDR3 length: 14 residues. The method was immunoSEQ multiplex PCR; TCRdb's version includes in-frame clones alone and lacks a portion of them. Found here are around 12,000 clones, roughly 65% of them singletons; the top ten hold about 20%. Described treatment: randomized to nivolumab then ipilimumab (arm A) or the reverse (arm B). This clonotype was sampled from a human donor with melanoma. The rearrangement links TRBV10-3 to TRBJ2-7, with TRBD2 matching over 12 bases. Sequences were derived from CD8+ T cells sorted from blood (inferred from file names), sampled from a patient given nivolumab and ipilimumab in sequence. In DNA, the CDR3 is TGTGCCATCAGTGGTCTAGCGGGAGGGTACGAGCAGTACTTC. Protein: CAISGLAGGYEQYF.